One and the same sample provided the 18 T cell receptor beta chains below, sequenced in a study of CD8 T cells in ankylosing spondylitis. TCRdb re-called the 5' RACE reads through MiXCR, storing one row per CDR3 protein. The sample has 250,000 to 350,000 distinct CDR3 sequences, roughly 20% seen once; the top ten hold 7.8%. The specimen was blood, either unsorted or a sorted T cell fraction (not recorded which). The receptors stem from a male donor with ankylosing spondylitis or in good health (not recorded which).

This clonotype has more than one count but fewer than ten. The chain employs TRBV15 and TRBJ2-7; D is possibly TRBD2 (5 bases). CDR3 length equals 13 residues. The germline V and J ends were trimmed by 1 base and 3 bases, with 7 bases remaining between them. The V gene's germline CDR1 is LNHNV and CDR2 YYDKDF (reference sequence). The CDR3 spells CATSRGEGYEQYV. The CDR3 DNA reads as TGTGCCACCAGCAGAGGCGAGGGCTACGAGCAGTACGTC.

In this sample, this clonotype turned up a few times. J is TRBJ1-2 and V is TRBV20-1; 7 bases fit TRBD1. The germline V gene encodes CDR1 DFQATT and CDR2 SNEGSKA (reference sequence). The CDR3 length is 15 residues. V lost 6 bases and J lost 5; bases outside the gene matches: 15. CDR3 in amino acids: CSANSERTGGYGYTF. CDR3 sequence (DNA): TGCAGTGCGAACTCGGAACGGACAGGTGGTTATGGCTACACCTTC.

This clonotype showed up many times. The gene calls are TRBV20-1 and TRBJ2-3, with D perhaps TRBD2 (5 bases). Trimming cost V 6 bases and J 1 base, with 8 bases left between them. The CDR3 consists of 12 residues. The germline CDR1 and CDR2 sequences are DFQATT and SNEGSKA (reference sequence). The CDR3 loop reads CSATGGTDTQYF. CDR3 in DNA: TGCAGTGCCACCGGGGGCACAGATACGCAGTATTTT.

This clonotype showed up many times. J is TRBJ2-2 and V is TRBV7-7; D uncertain. The CDR3 has 13 residues. Germline loops: CDR1 SSHAT, CDR2 FNYEAQ (reference sequence). Trimming removed 5 bases from V and 5 bases from J, with 9 bases in between. The CDR3 loop is CASSPARTGELFF. The CDR3 DNA reads TGTGCCAGCAGCCCTGCGAGGACCGGGGAGCTGTTTTTT.

The table lists this clonotype with a few counts. The chain carries TRBV29-1 and TRBJ2-1, with TRBD2 as a possible D gene (7 bases). Per the germline V gene, CDR1 is SQVTM and CDR2 is ANQGSEA. Trimming shortened V by 4 bases and J by 4 bases, and 14 bases separated the two germline ends. CDR3 length: 14 residues. The CDR3 bases are TGCAGCGTTGTCGCCAGGGGAGGGTACAATGAGCAGTTCTTC. Protein sequence: CSVVARGGYNEQFF.

This clonotype has ten or more counts. The V call is TRBV6-1, the J call TRBJ2-6; weak D call: TRBD2 (5 bases). V was cut by 6 bases and J by 4 bases, with 13 bases left in between. The V gene's germline CDR1 is MNHNS and CDR2 SASEGT. The CDR3 is made up of 15 amino acids. Here the CDR3 DNA reads TGTGCCAGCAGCAAAACTAGAGCCGGGGCCAACGTCCTGACTTTC. Encoded protein: CASSKTRAGANVLTF.

This clonotype showed up just a few times. The CDR3: CASRNLNRGLNTEAFF. The CDR3 DNA follows: TGTGCCAGCAGGAACCTGAACAGGGGTTTGAACACTGAAGCTTTCTTT. V and J are TRBV7-9 and TRBJ1-1; 7 nucleotides line up with TRBD1. The germline CDR1 and CDR2 sequences are SEHNR and FQNEAQ (reference sequence). CDR3 size: 16 residues. V trimming: 6 bases; J trimming: 0 bases; junction bases outside the gene matches: 10.

This clonotype occurred a few times. The chain carries TRBV5-1 and TRBJ2-5, with D possibly matching TRBD1 (6 bases). The germline V gene has CDR1 SGHRS and CDR2 YFSETQ. The length of the CDR3 is 13 residues. Trimming cost V 4 bases and J 5 bases, with 12 bases left between them. The CDR3 loop is CASSGQGRETQYF. In DNA form, the CDR3 reads TGCGCCAGCAGCGGTCAGGGGCGGGAGACCCAGTACTTC.

The CDR3 nucleotides read TGCGCCAGCAGCTTGGAAGGGGGCTTCGATGAGCAGTTCTTC. It yields the protein CASSLEGGFDEQFF. This rearrangement joins TRBV5-1 to TRBJ2-1, with 7 bases lining up with TRBD1. Germline values: CDR1 SGHRS, CDR2 YFSETQ. The trim removed 0 bases at V and 8 bases at J, leaving 5 bases unmatched. This CDR3 is 14 amino acids long. Using reference TRBV5-1 and TRBJ2-1 for the parts outside the CDR3, the full variable domain is KAGVTQTPRYLIKTRGQQVTLSCSPISGHRSVSWYQQTPGQGLQFLFEYFSETQRNKGNFPGRFSGRQFSNSRSEMNVSTLELGDSALYLCASSLEGGFDEQFFGPGTRLTVL.

This chain joins TRBV2 and TRBJ2-7; unclear D gene. The V end lost 2 bases, the J end lost 7 bases, and 15 bases lay between the germline ends. The CDR3 sequence is 14 residues long. The germline V gene encodes CDR1 SNHLY and CDR2 FYNNEI. The CDR3: CASSEIILGWEQYV. DNA for the CDR3: TGTGCCAGCAGTGAAATCATCCTAGGATGGGAGCAGTACGTC.

This clonotype has more than one count but fewer than ten. The V and J genes are TRBV5-1 and TRBJ2-3, with 11 bases that match TRBD1. Trimming removed 0 bases from V and 2 bases from J; junction bases left unmatched: 8. The CDR3 is made up of 18 amino acids. Germline CDR1 is SGHRS and CDR2 is YFSETQ. Here the CDR3 reads CASSLDGTGGPYTDTQYF. CDR3 bases: TGCGCCAGCAGCTTGGATGGGACAGGGGGTCCCTACACAGATACGCAGTATTTT.

Many counts were recorded for this clonotype. Here the CDR3 reads CASSPQGVSLDTQYF. CDR3 coding DNA: TGTGCCAGCAGCCCACAGGGGGTCTCATTGGATACGCAGTATTTT. This sequence joins TRBV7-3 and TRBJ2-3, with TRBD1 matching over 8 bases. The CDR3 covers 15 residues. Germline-derived CDR1 and CDR2 are SGHTA and FQGTGA. Unmatched junction bases numbered 10, after V lost 5 bases and J lost 6 bases.

Details on this clonotype: The junction does not match germline at one end; this may be a read error. V and J are TRBV28 and TRBJ1-2; D call uncertain. In germline, CDR1 is MDHEN, CDR2 SYDVKM. The CDR3 extends over 15 amino acids. CDR3 sequence: CVSSRAASPNYGYTF. CDR3 in DNA: TGTGTCAGCAGTAGGGCCGCCTCCCCTAACTATGGCTACACCTTC.

This clonotype was counted only a few times. The chain links TRBV15 to TRBJ1-3; no reliable D call. The germline CDR1 and CDR2 sequences are LNHNV and YYDKDF (reference sequence). The length of the CDR3 is 17 residues. V dropped 0 bases and J dropped 0 bases, with 12 bases sitting between them. As DNA, the CDR3 is TGTGCCACCAGCAGAGATTCGGAGGTTCTCTCTGGAAACACCATATATTTT. Protein product: CATSRDSEVLSGNTIYF.

Regarding this clonotype: One end of the junction is discordant with germline, which a read error may explain. The chain combines TRBV15 with TRBJ2-3; 7 nucleotides align to TRBD2. In germline, CDR1 is LNHNV, CDR2 YYDKDF (reference sequence). The CDR3 consists of 15 residues. CDR3 nucleotides: TGTACCACCAGCGGGGAGGCGGGGAGCACAGATACGCAGTATTTT. This translates into CTTSGEAGSTDTQYF.

J is TRBJ1-3 and V is TRBV14, with D possibly being TRBD1 (6 bases). The CDR3 runs to 18 residues. Germline V gives CDR1 SGHDN, CDR2 FVKESK. V shed 0 bases and J shed 0 bases, with 15 bases lying between them. In nucleotides, the CDR3 is TGTGCCAGCAGCCAAGATAGCCGACAGGCCTTCTCTGGAAACACCATATATTTT. Translation: CASSQDSRQAFSGNTIYF.

The V call is TRBV20-1, the J call TRBJ2-4; D possibly corresponds to TRBD2 (5 bases). Germline V CDR1 and CDR2: DFQATT, SNEGSKA (reference sequence). With 4 bases removed from V and 0 bases from J, the gap between germline ends came to 10 bases. The CDR3 runs to 14 residues. The CDR3 protein is CSAIDGLAKNIQYF. The CDR3 coding sequence is TGCAGTGCTATAGACGGACTAGCCAAAAACATTCAGTACTTC.

CDR3: CASSAHTLGSYNEQFF. Here the CDR3 DNA reads TGCGCCAGCAGCGCCCACACCCTGGGCTCCTACAATGAGCAGTTCTTC. The chain is built from TRBV5-1 and TRBJ2-1, with D hard to call. V was clipped by 4 bases and J by 0 bases, with 14 bases between them. Germline CDR1 is SGHRS and CDR2 is YFSETQ. The CDR3 length is 16 residues.